This T cell receptor beta chain appears in the sequencing data of a study of cytomegalovirus exposure and HLA in healthy donors. The repertoire was sequenced with immunoSEQ multiplex PCR; TCRdb's copy has only in-frame clones and lacks some. The table has roughly 50,000 clones, approximately 89% seen once; the top ten hold roughly 8.4%. Separation from the roughly 680-subject first cohort characterized the roughly 120-subject validation cohort, to which the donors belonged. Findings of the study overall: The study listed about 150 cytomegalovirus-associated TCR beta chains. Rare TCR sequences predominated, though certain public TCRs were found in many donors.

As to this clone: Antigen specificity is unknown.

Germline loops: CDR1 MNHNS, CDR2 SASEGT. Trimming removed 6 bases from V and 5 bases from J; junction bases left unmatched: 5. There are 14 residues in the CDR3. The chain recombines TRBV6-1 with TRBJ2-1; 9 nucleotides line up with TRBD2. The receptor was isolated from a woman between 18 and 29 years old in good health and CMV-seropositive. Sequencing input: PBMCs. CDR3 DNA: TGTGCCAGCAGGCTCAGCGGGGGGCACAATGAGCAGTTCTTC. This translates into CASRLSGGHNEQFF.